The 10 T cell receptor beta chains reported below all come from one sample, sequenced in a study of blood T cell repertoires in COVID-19. Repertoires were generated with immunoSEQ multiplex PCR, while TCRdb's copy carries only in-frame clones and drops some. Of some 130,000 clones listed, 90% are singletons. Material for sequencing was peripheral blood. The receptor source for this set is a man aged 45-60 years with active COVID-19.

The CDR3 spells CASSLVQGSYNEQFF. Here the CDR3 DNA reads TGTGCCAGCAGCTTGGTCCAGGGTTCCTACAATGAGCAGTTCTTC. This chain joins TRBV5-5 and TRBJ2-1; TRBD1 is a possible D gene (5 bases). The CDR3 length is 15 residues. CDR1 is SGHKS and CDR2 is YYEKEE in the germline V gene (reference sequence). V was pared by 0 bases and J by 1 base, with 8 bases between.

The CDR3 reads CASSLNYRGTYGYTF. The CDR3 DNA follows: TGTGCCAGCAGCTTGAACTACAGGGGGACCTATGGCTACACCTTC. The chain recombines TRBV5-6 with TRBJ1-2; 8 positions match TRBD1. CDR3 size: 15 residues. V shed 1 base and J 4 bases; nucleotides not matched to a gene: 6. CDR1 and CDR2 from the germline V gene are SGHDT and YYEEEE.

The chain couples TRBV7-6 to TRBJ2-2; 12 positions match TRBD2. Looked up from germline, CDR1 is SGHVS and CDR2 is FNYEAQ. The CDR3 runs to 18 residues. Losses at the gene ends were 5 bases for V and 0 bases for J; bases not matched to a gene: 7. The CDR3 loop is CASSQGLAGYTNTGELFF. CDR3 DNA: TGTGCCAGCAGCCAAGGACTAGCGGGGTACACGAACACCGGGGAGCTGTTTTTT.

Only one count was recorded for this clone. This chain links TRBV2 with TRBJ1-2; D may be TRBD1 (5 bases). Germline V CDR1 and CDR2: SNHLY, FYNNEI. Trimming stripped 6 bases from V and 8 bases from J, with 13 bases between. The CDR3 loop spans 12 amino acids. CDR3: CASRAGHQGYTF. CDR3 DNA sequence: TGTGCCAGCAGAGCGGGGCATCAGGGCTACACCTTC. Drawing the rest from reference TRBV2 and TRBJ1-2, the complete variable domain is EPEVTQTPSHQVTQMGQEVILRCVPISNHLYFYWYRQILGQKVEFLVSFYNNEISEKSEIFDDQFSVERPDGSNFTLKIRSTKLEDSAMYFCASRAGHQGYTFGSGTRLTVV.

Only one count was recorded for this clone. The chain carries TRBV4-2 and TRBJ1-1; D remains unclear. Germline values: CDR1 LGHNA, CDR2 YNFKEQ. The CDR3 has 13 amino acids. Trimming removed 3 bases at V and 1 base at J, with 6 bases between. This CDR3 reads CASSQVRNTEAFF. For the CDR3, the DNA is TGTGCCAGCAGCCAGGTCAGGAACACTGAAGCTTTCTTT.

This chain links TRBV30 with TRBJ2-1, with D perhaps TRBD1 (6 bases). CDR3 length: 14 amino acids. The germline V gene has CDR1 GTSNPN and CDR2 SVGIG (reference sequence). V lost 4 bases and J lost 1, with 11 bases in between. This chain's CDR3 is CAWTAGVSYNEQFF. CDR3 in DNA: TGTGCCTGGACCGCAGGGGTGTCCTACAATGAGCAGTTCTTC.

This chain's CDR3 is CSVGTGGRHEQYF. CDR3 DNA sequence: TGCAGCGTTGGGACAGGGGGGAGGCACGAGCAGTACTTC. This chain connects TRBV29-1 to TRBJ2-7, with 10 bases identical to TRBD1. J was trimmed by 5 bases and V by 4 bases; bases with no gene match: 5. The CDR3 is 13 residues long. Looked up from germline, CDR1 is SQVTM and CDR2 is ANQGSEA.

V is TRBV6-5 and J is TRBJ1-4, with 7 bases that match TRBD1. In germline, CDR1 is MNHEY, CDR2 SVGAGI. V was clipped by 2 bases and J by 8 bases; unmatched bases: 8. The CDR3 is 15 amino acids. CDR3 loop: CASSYTGQEGEKLFF. In DNA, the CDR3 is TGTGCCAGCAGTTACACCGGACAGGAGGGAGAAAAACTGTTTTTT.

The chain carries TRBV11-2 and TRBJ1-2, with no clear D. The germline gives CDR1 SGHAT, CDR2 FQNNGV. This CDR3 has 13 amino acids. With 3 bases removed from V and 4 bases from J, the gap between germline ends came to 9 bases. The CDR3 is CASSFPEAYGYTF. In DNA form, the CDR3 reads TGTGCCAGCAGCTTTCCAGAGGCCTATGGCTACACCTTC.

V is TRBV24-1 and J is TRBJ1-2; no firm D call. The CDR3 spans 15 residues. V gave up 5 bases and J gave up 3 bases, with 15 bases separating them. Germline values: CDR1 KGHDR, CDR2 SFDVKD. The DNA for the CDR3 is TGTGCCACCAGTGGTTCCGCGACTGGCGACTATGGCTACACCTTC. Encoded protein: CATSGSATGDYGYTF.